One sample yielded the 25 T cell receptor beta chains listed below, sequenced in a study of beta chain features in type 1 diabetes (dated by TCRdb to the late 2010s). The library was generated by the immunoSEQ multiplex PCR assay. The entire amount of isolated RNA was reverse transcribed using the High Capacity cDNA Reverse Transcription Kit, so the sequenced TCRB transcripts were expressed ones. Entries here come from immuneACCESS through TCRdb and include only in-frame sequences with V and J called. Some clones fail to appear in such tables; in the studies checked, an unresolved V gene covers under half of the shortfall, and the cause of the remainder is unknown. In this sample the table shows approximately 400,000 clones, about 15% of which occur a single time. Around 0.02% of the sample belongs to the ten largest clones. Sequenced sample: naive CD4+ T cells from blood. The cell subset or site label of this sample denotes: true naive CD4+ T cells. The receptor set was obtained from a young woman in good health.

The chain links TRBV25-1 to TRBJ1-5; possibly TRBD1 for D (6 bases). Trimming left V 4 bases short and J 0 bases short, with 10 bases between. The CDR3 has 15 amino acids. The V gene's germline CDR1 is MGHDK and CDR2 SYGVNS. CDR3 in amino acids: CASSAYRDSNQPQHF. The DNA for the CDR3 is TGTGCCAGCAGTGCCTACAGGGATAGCAATCAGCCCCAGCATTTT.

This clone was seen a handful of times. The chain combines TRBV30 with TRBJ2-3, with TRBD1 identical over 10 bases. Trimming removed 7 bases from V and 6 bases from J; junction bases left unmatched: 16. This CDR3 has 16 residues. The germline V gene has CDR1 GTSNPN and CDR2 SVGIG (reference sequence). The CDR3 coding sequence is TGTGCCTTGGGGACAGGGGCTTTGGGCATGTACGATACGCAGTATTTT. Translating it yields CALGTGALGMYDTQYF.

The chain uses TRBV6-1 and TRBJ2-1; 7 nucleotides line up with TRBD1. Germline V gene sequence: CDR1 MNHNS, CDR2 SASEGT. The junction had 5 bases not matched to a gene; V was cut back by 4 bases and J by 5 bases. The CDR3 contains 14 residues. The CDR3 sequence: CASSGRDRNNEQFF. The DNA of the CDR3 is TGTGCCAGCAGTGGTCGGGACAGAAACAATGAGCAGTTCTTC.

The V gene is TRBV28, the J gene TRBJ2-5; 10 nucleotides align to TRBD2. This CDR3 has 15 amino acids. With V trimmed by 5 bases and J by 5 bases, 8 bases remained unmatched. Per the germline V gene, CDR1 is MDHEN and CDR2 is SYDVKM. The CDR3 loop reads CASSPAGGPGETQYF. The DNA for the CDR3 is TGTGCCAGCAGTCCAGCGGGAGGGCCGGGGGAGACCCAGTACTTC.

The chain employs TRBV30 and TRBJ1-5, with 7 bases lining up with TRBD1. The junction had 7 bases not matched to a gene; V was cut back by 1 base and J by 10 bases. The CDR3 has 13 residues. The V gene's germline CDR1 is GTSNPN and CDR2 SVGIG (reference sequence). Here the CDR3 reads CAWSGQGSSPQHF. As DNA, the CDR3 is TGTGCCTGGAGTGGACAGGGAAGCTCACCCCAGCATTTT.

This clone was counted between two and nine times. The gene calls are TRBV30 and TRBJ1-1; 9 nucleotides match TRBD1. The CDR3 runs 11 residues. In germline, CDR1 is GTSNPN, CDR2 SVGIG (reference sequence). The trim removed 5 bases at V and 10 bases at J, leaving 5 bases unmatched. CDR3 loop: CAWSGTGLAFF. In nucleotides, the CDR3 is TGTGCCTGGTCCGGGACAGGGTTAGCTTTCTTT.

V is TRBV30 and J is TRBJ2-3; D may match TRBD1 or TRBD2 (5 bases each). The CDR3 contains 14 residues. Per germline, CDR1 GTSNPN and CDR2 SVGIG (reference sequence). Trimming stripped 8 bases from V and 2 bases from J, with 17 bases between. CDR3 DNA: TGTGCCGGGACCCCCGCGGGTGACACAGATACGCAGTATTTT. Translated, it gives CAGTPAGDTDTQYF. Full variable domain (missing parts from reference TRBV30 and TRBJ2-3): SQTIHQWPATLVQPVGSPLSLECTVEGTSNPNLYWYRQAAGRGLQLLFYSVGIGQISSEVPQNLSASRPQDRQFILSSKKLLLSDSGFYLCAGTPAGDTDTQYFGPGTRLTVL.

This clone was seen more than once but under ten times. The CDR3 DNA reads TGTGCCAGCAGCCAAGTGTCAGAGGGGGCGGGAGAGCAGTACTTC. It encodes CASSQVSEGAGEQYF. The chain employs TRBV4-2 and TRBJ2-7; a weak D match, TRBD1 (7 bases). Germline assignment: CDR1 LGHNA and CDR2 YNFKEQ. This CDR3 comprises 15 residues. The ends were cut back, 1 base at V and 7 bases at J, with 17 bases in the middle.

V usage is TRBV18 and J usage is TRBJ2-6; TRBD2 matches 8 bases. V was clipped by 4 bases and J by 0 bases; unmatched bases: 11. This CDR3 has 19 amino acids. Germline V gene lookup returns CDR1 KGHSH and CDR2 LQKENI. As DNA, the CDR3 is TGTGCCAGCTCACTAACGACTAGCGCGATGATCTCTGGGGCCAACGTCCTGACTTTC. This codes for CASSLTTSAMISGANVLTF. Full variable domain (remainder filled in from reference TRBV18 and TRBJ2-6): NAGVMQNPRHLVRRRGQEARLRCSPMKGHSHVYWYRQLPEEGLKFMVYLQKENIIDESGMPKERFSAEFPKEGPSILRIQQVVRGDSAAYFCASSLTTSAMISGANVLTFGAGSRLTVL.

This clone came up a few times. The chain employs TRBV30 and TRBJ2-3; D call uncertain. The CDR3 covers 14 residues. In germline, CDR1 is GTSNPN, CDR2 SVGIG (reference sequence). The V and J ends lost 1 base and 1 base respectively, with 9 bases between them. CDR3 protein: CAWSAPPGTDTQYF. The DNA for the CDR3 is TGTGCCTGGAGTGCCCCGCCGGGCACAGATACGCAGTATTTT.

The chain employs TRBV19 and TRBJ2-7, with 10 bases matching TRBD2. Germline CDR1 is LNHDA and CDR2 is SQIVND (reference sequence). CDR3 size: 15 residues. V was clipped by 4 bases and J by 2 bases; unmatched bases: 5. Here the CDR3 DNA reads TGTGCCAGTAGTACGAGGACTAGCGGACCCTACGAGCAGTACTTC. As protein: CASSTRTSGPYEQYF.

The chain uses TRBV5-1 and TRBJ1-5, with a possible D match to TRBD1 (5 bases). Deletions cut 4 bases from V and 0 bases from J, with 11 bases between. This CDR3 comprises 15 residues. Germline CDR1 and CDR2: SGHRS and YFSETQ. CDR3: CASSTGLDSNQPQHF. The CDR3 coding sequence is TGCGCCAGCAGCACGGGACTCGATAGCAATCAGCCCCAGCATTTT.

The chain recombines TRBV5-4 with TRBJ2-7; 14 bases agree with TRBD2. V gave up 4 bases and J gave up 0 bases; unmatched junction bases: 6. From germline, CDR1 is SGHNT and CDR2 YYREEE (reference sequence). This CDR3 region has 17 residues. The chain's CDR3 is CASSTGLAGGSSYEQYF. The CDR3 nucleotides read TGTGCCAGCAGCACCGGACTAGCGGGAGGTAGCTCCTACGAGCAGTACTTC.

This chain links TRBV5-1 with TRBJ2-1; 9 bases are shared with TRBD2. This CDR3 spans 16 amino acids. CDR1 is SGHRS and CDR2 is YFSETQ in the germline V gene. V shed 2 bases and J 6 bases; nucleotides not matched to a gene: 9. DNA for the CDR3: TGCGCCAGCAGCTTACGTGGCGGGAGGGGGGTCAATGAGCAGTTCTTC. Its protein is CASSLRGGRGVNEQFF.

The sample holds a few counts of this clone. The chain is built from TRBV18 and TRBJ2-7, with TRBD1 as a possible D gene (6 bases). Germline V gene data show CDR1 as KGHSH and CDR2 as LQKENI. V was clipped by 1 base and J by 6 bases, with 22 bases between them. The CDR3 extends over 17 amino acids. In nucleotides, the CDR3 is TGTGCCAGCTCACCACAAAGAGGTAACGCAGGGGTGAGCGAGCAGTACTTC. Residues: CASSPQRGNAGVSEQYF.

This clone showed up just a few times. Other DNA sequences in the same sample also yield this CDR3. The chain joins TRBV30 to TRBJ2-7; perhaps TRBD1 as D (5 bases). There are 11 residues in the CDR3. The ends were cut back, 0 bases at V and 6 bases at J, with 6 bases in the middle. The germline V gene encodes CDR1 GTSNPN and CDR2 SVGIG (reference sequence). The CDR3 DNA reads TGTGCCTGGAGTGTAAGGGGCGAGCAGTACTTC. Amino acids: CAWSVRGEQYF.

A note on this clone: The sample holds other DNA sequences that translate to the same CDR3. The CDR3 DNA reads as TGTGCCTGGAGTGTACAAGAGAACACTGAAGCTTTCTTT. Amino acids: CAWSVQENTEAFF. J is TRBJ1-1 and V is TRBV30; no clear D. This CDR3 region has 13 residues. V gave up 0 bases and J gave up 1 base, with 6 bases separating them. Germline CDR1 and CDR2: GTSNPN and SVGIG (reference sequence). Full variable domain (rest looked up from reference TRBV30 and TRBJ1-1): SQTIHQWPATLVQPVGSPLSLECTVEGTSNPNLYWYRQAAGRGLQLLFYSVGIGQISSEVPQNLSASRPQDRQFILSSKKLLLSDSGFYLCAWSVQENTEAFFGQGTRLTVV.

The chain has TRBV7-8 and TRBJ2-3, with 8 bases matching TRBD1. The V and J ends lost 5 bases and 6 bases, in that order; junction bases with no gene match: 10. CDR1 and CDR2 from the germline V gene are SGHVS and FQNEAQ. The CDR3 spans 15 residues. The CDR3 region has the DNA TGTGCCAGCAGCCCGGACAGGGTCGGAAAGGATACGCAGTATTTT. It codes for CASSPDRVGKDTQYF.

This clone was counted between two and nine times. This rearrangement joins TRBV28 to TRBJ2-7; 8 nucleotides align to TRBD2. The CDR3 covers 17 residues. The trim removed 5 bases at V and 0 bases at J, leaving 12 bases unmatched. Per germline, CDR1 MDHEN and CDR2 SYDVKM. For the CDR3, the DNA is TGTGCCAGCAGTCCCCGGGGGAGCGGGAGAAGCTCCTACGAGCAGTACTTC. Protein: CASSPRGSGRSSYEQYF.

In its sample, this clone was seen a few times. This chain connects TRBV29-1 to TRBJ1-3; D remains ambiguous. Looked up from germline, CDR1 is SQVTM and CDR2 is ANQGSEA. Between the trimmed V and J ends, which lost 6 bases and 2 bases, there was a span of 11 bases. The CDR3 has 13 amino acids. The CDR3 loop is CSVRGTPGNTIYF. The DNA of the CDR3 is TGCAGCGTAAGAGGCACCCCTGGAAACACCATATATTTT.

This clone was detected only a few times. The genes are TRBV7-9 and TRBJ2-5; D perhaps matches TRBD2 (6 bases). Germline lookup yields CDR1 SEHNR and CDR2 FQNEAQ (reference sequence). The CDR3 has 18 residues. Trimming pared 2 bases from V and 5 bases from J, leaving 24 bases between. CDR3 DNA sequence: TGTGCCAGCAGCTTACTCGCCGCGGGATATTTGGAAGGGGAGACCCAGTACTTC. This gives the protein CASSLLAAGYLEGETQYF.

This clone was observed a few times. The chain's CDR3 is CASSWEGAYGYTF. CDR3 nucleotide sequence: TGTGCCAGCAGTTGGGAGGGTGCCTATGGCTACACCTTC. The chain couples TRBV28 to TRBJ1-2; D remains ambiguous. This CDR3 spans 13 amino acids. Looked up from germline, CDR1 is MDHEN and CDR2 is SYDVKM. V dropped 4 bases and J dropped 4 bases, with 10 bases sitting between them.

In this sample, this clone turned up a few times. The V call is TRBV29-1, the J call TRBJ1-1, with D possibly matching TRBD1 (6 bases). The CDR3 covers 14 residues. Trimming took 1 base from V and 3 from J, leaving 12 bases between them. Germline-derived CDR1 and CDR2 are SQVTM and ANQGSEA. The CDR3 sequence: CSVEGLKGDTEAFF. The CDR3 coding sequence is TGCAGCGTTGAAGGTCTAAAGGGGGACACTGAAGCTTTCTTT. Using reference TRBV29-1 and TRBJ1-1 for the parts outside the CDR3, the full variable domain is SAVISQKPSRDICQRGTSLTIQCQVDSQVTMMFWYRQQPGQSLTLIATANQGSEATYESGFVIDKFPISRPNLTFSTLTVSNMSPEDSSIYLCSVEGLKGDTEAFFGQGTRLTVV.

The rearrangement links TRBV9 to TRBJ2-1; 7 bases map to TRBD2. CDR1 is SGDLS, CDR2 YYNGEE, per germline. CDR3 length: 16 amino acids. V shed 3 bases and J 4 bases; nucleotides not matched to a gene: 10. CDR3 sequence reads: CASSAGEGGWYNEQFF. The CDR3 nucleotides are TGTGCCAGCAGCGCCGGGGAGGGAGGGTGGTACAATGAGCAGTTCTTC. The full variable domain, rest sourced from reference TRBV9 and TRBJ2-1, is DSGVTQTPKHLITATGQRVTLRCSPRSGDLSVYWYQQSLDQGLQFLIQYYNGEERAKGNILERFSAQQFPDLHSELNLSSLELGDSALYFCASSAGEGGWYNEQFFGPGTRLTVL.

CDR3 region: CASSYSSGGVYGYTF. The CDR3 DNA follows: TGTGCCAGCAGTTACTCGTCGGGGGGCGTCTATGGCTACACCTTC. This rearrangement joins TRBV6-5 to TRBJ1-2; TRBD1 is a possible D gene (6 bases). The germline gives CDR1 MNHEY, CDR2 SVGAGI. This CDR3 spans 15 amino acids. Trimming removed 0 bases from V and 4 bases from J, with 12 bases in between.